This T cell receptor beta chain is from a study of identical twins. Notes on the study in general: Twins shared beta out-of-frame sequences in excess, but this excess was weaker.

Germline CDR1 is MNHNS and CDR2 is SASEGT. The CDR3 runs to 18 residues. Unmatched junction bases numbered 19, after V lost 5 bases and J lost 5 bases. There were only healthy Caucasians among the donors. Through template switching, a universal primer site was introduced, and the cDNA contained unique molecular identifiers. TCRdb reprocessed the 5' RACE reads via MiXCR and lists one record per CDR3 protein. The data contain about 240,000 distinct CDR3 sequences, about 10% of them singletons. This clonotype was recorded many times. What it binds is not known. The J gene is TRBJ2-7, the V gene TRBV6-1; TRBD1 matches at 9 bases. This clonotype was obtained from a man in his forties or fifties in good health. The sequencing sample was made of memory T cells sorted from blood. The CDR3 region is CASSLMGSGTGYSHEQYF. CDR3 sequence (DNA): TGTGCCAGCAGTCTCATGGGATCCGGGACAGGGTATAGCCACGAGCAGTACTTC.